This T cell receptor beta chain is drawn from a study of cytomegalovirus exposure and HLA in healthy donors. Study-wide results and limits: It was 150 or so TCR beta chains that were listed as cytomegalovirus-associated. Published work reported that the classifier diagnosed cytomegalovirus status with high specificity and sensitivity.

As to this clone: The antigen is unknown.

This CDR3 has 14 amino acids. After removal of 5 bases from V and 3 bases from J, the junction contained 4 bases not matched to a gene. Germline loops: CDR1 MNHNS, CDR2 SASEGT. The protocol was immunoSEQ multiplex PCR, while the TCRdb copy is restricted to in-frame clones and leaves out a portion. The table lists 160,000 or so clones, 88% of them singletons. This chain links TRBV6-1 with TRBJ1-5; TRBD1 agrees at 7 bases. This receptor was obtained from a man between 18 and 29 years old in good health and CMV-seronegative. The specimen was PBMCs. This chain's CDR3 is CASSRGQYNQPQHF. The CDR3 nucleotides read TGTGCCAGCAGTCGGGGACAGTACAATCAGCCCCAGCATTTT.